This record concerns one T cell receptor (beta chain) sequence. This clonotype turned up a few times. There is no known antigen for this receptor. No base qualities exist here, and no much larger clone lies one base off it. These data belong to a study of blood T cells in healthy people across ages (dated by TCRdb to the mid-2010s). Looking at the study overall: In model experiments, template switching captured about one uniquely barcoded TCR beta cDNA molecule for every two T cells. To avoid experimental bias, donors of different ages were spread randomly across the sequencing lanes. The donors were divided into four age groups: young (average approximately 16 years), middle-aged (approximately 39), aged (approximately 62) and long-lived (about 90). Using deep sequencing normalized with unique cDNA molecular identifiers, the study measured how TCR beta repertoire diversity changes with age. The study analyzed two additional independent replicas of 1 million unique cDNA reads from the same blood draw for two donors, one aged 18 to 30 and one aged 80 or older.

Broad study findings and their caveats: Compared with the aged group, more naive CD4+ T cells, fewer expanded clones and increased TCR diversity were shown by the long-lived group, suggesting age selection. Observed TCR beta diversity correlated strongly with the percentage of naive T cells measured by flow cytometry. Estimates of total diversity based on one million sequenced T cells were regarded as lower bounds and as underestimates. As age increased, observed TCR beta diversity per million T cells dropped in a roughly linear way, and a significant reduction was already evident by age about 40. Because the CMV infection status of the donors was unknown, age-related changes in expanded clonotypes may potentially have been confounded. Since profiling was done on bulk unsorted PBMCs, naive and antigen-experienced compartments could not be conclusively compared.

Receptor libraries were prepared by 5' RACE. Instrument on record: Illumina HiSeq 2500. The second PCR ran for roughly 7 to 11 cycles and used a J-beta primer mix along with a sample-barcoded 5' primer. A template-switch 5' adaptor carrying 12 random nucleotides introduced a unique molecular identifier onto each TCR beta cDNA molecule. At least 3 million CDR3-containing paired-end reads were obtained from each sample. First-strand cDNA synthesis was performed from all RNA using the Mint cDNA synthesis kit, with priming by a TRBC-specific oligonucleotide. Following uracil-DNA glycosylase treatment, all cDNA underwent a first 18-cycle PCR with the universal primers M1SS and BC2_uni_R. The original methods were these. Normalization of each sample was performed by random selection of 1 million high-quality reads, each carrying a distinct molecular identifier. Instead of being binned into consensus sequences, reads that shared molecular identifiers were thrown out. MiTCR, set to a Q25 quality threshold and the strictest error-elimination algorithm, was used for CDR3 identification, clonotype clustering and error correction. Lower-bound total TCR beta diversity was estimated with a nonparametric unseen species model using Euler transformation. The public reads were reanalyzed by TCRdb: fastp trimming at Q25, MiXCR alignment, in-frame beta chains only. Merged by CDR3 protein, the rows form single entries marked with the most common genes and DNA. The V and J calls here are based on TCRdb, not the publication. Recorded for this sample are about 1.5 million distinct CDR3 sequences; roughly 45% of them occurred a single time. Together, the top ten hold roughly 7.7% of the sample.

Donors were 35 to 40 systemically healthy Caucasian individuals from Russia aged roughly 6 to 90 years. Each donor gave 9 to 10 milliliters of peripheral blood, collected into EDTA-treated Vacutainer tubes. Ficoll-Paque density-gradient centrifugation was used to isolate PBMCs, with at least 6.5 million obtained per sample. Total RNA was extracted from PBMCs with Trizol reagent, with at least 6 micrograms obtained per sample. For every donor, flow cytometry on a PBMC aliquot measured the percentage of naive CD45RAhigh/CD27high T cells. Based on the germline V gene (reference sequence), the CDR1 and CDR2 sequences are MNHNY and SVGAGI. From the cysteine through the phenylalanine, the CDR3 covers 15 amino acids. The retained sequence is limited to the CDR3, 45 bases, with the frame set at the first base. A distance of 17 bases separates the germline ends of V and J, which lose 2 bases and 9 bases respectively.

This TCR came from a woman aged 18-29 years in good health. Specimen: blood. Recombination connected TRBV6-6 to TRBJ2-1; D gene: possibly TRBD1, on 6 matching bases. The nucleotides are TGTGCCAGCAGTTACCAGGGGATGGGGTGGGGTGAGCAGTTCTTC. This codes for CASSYQGMGWGEQFF.